Listed here are 25 T cell receptor beta chains from one sample, sequenced in a study of T cell repertoires in cytomegalovirus infection. TCRdb ran MiXCR on the reads and lists one entry per CDR3 protein. The sample has 60,000 to 75,000 distinct CDR3 sequences; under 30% are singletons. Antigen specificity for these receptors is unknown. The starting material was CD8+ T cells from cultured PBMCs, obtained from culture after CMV antigen stimulation. All receptors derive from a human donor in good health (CMV status not recorded). Some clones in this sample may be carry-over from other donors' samples.

The sample holds many counts of this clonotype. CDR3 sequence (DNA): TGTGCCATCAGTGAACAGGTCGAAGAGCAGTACTTC. Encoded protein: CAISEQVEEQYF. The V call is TRBV10-3, the J call TRBJ2-7, with D perhaps matching TRBD1 (5 bases). The CDR3 has 12 amino acids. CDR1 is ENHRY and CDR2 is SYGVKD in the germline V gene. Trimming removed 3 bases from V and 7 bases from J, with 10 bases in between.

This rearrangement joins TRBV5-6 to TRBJ1-5; unclear D gene. Trimming cost V 3 bases and J 4 bases, with 5 bases left between them. Germline V CDR1 and CDR2: SGHDT, YYEEEE. The CDR3 has 12 amino acids. The CDR3 nucleotides are TGTGCCAGCAGCTCCTATAATCAGCCCCAGCATTTT. Translated: CASSSYNQPQHF.

This clonotype was recorded at least ten times. The rearrangement joins TRBV11-2 to TRBJ2-7; 10 bases align to TRBD1. V lost 4 bases to trimming and J lost 5 bases; unmatched junction nucleotides: 8. There are 15 residues in the CDR3. From germline, CDR1 is SGHAT and CDR2 FQNNGV. As DNA, the CDR3 is TGTGCCAGCAGCTCATTCGACAGGGGGCTCCACGAGCAGTACTTC. Translating gives CASSSFDRGLHEQYF.

The V gene is TRBV7-4, the J gene TRBJ1-1; the D gene is possibly TRBD1 (6 bases). V was cut by 0 bases and J by 3 bases, with 17 bases left in between. Germline V gene sequence: CDR1 SGHVT, CDR2 SQSDAQ. The CDR3 has 17 amino acids. The CDR3 DNA is TGTGCCAGCAGCTTAGCGGCAGGGGAGTTAGTGGACACTGAAGCTTTCTTT. Translated: CASSLAAGELVDTEAFF. Supplemented by reference TRBV7-4 and TRBJ1-1, the full variable domain reads GAGVSQSPRYKVAKRGRDVALRCDSISGHVTLYWYRQTLGQGSEVLTYSQSDAQRDKSGRPSGRFSAERPERSVSTLKIQRTEQGDSAVYLCASSLAAGELVDTEAFFGQGTRLTVV.

This clonotype showed up just a few times. The chain recombines TRBV12-3 or TRBV12-4 with TRBJ1-5, with a tentative D call TRBD1 (6 bases). Trimming left V 6 bases short and J 2 bases short, with 8 bases between. The CDR3 spans 13 residues. CDR3 protein: CASSYRGNQPQHF. DNA for the CDR3: TGTGCCAGCAGCTACAGGGGCAATCAGCCCCAGCATTTT.

This clonotype was detected ten times or more. V gene TRBV7-2 combines with J gene TRBJ2-1; TRBD2 matches 9 bases. The CDR3 contains 16 residues. Germline values: CDR1 SGHTA, CDR2 FQGNSA. J was trimmed by 2 bases and V by 4 bases; bases with no gene match: 6. CDR3 sequence (DNA): TGTGCCAGCAGCTCATTAGCGGGAGAACCCTACAATGAGCAGTTCTTC. Amino acid sequence: CASSSLAGEPYNEQFF.

The chain joins TRBV7-2 to TRBJ2-3; either TRBD1 or TRBD2 may supply D (5 bases each). The CDR3 loop spans 16 amino acids. V lost 4 bases and J 4 bases, leaving 18 bases between the germline ends. Germline-derived CDR1 and CDR2 are SGHTA and FQGNSA. In DNA, the CDR3 is TGTGCCAGCAGCTCCCCCGTCGGGGCATCGGCAGATACGCAGTATTTT. It yields the protein CASSSPVGASADTQYF.

The chain combines TRBV7-9 with TRBJ2-5, with D perhaps matching TRBD2 (7 bases). Trimming took 7 bases from V and 5 from J, leaving 23 bases between them. The CDR3 sequence is 16 residues long. The germline CDR1 and CDR2 sequences are SEHNR and FQNEAQ (reference sequence). CDR3 sequence: CASIHRGALVGETQYF. The CDR3 DNA sequence: TGTGCCAGCATCCACCGGGGGGCCCTAGTTGGGGAGACCCAGTACTTC.

The V and J genes are TRBV30 and TRBJ2-7, with 9 positions matching TRBD2. Germline loops: CDR1 GTSNPN, CDR2 SVGIG (reference sequence). The CDR3 has 15 amino acids. Trimming cost V 0 bases and J 4 bases; bases outside gene matches: 7. For the CDR3, the DNA is TGTGCCTGGAGTGTACGCGGGAGGGCAATTTACGAGCAGTACTTC. This encodes CAWSVRGRAIYEQYF.

The chain carries TRBV9 and TRBJ2-2, with 7 bases fitting TRBD1. CDR1 SGDLS and CDR2 YYNGEE come from the germline V gene. The CDR3 loop spans 16 amino acids. Losses at the gene ends were 3 bases for V and 4 bases for J; bases not matched to a gene: 9. CDR3 sequence reads: CASSGQQGSVTGELFF. CDR3 DNA: TGTGCCAGCAGCGGACAACAGGGGTCGGTCACCGGGGAGCTGTTTTTT.

On this clonotype: The junction does not match germline at one end; this may be a read error. The rearrangement joins TRBV29-1 to TRBJ2-3; 8 nucleotides align to TRBD1. The CDR3 is 14 residues long. Germline lookup yields CDR1 SQVTM and CDR2 ANQGSEA. DNA of the CDR3: TGCAGCGTTGAAGGGGGACAGGCTGCAGATATGCAGTATTTT. It encodes CSVEGGQAADMQYF.

The chain links TRBV19 to TRBJ2-2; 7 bases are a match to TRBD1. This CDR3 has 14 residues. Looked up from germline, CDR1 is LNHDA and CDR2 is SQIVND (reference sequence). Unmatched junction bases numbered 10, after V lost 11 bases and J lost 4 bases. This CDR3 is CASRPGQSTGELFF. CDR3 nucleotides: TGTGCCTCGAGACCGGGACAGAGCACCGGGGAGCTGTTTTTT.

This rearrangement joins TRBV29-1 to TRBJ2-5; tentatively, D is TRBD1 or TRBD2 (5 bases each). This CDR3 is built from 11 residues. Germline V gene data show CDR1 as SQVTM and CDR2 as ANQGSEA. V was cut by 3 bases and J by 5 bases, with 7 bases left in between. This CDR3 is CSVDGTETQYF. The CDR3 region has the DNA TGCAGCGTTGATGGGACCGAGACCCAGTACTTC.

This clonotype was seen only once. V usage is TRBV29-1 and J usage is TRBJ2-1; 11 bases agree with TRBD2. The trim removed 5 bases at V and 5 bases at J, leaving 8 bases unmatched. The germline V gene encodes CDR1 SQVTM and CDR2 ANQGSEA. This CDR3 is built from 15 residues. The CDR3 DNA follows: TGCAGCGTTCGGAGCTTAGCGGGGGGGGACAATGAGCAGTTCTTC. Translation: CSVRSLAGGDNEQFF.

This rearrangement joins TRBV12-3 or TRBV12-4 to TRBJ1-2; unclear D gene. CDR3 length: 12 residues. V shed 2 bases and J shed 8 bases, with 9 bases lying between them. The CDR3 region has the DNA TGTGCCAGCAGTTTAAACATGGGAGGCTACACCTTC. Amino acid sequence: CASSLNMGGYTF.

The chain is built from TRBV28 and TRBJ1-4, with a tentative D call TRBD1 (6 bases). V lost 5 bases and J lost 8, with 18 bases in between. The CDR3 spans 15 residues. Germline V gene data show CDR1 as MDHEN and CDR2 as SYDVKM. The chain's CDR3 is CASSPFGGAHEKLFF. The CDR3 nucleotides read TGTGCCAGCAGTCCGTTTGGGGGGGCGCACGAAAAACTGTTTTTT.

This clonotype was seen ten or more times. This chain joins TRBV20-1 and TRBJ2-2; D gene uncertain. Germline CDR1 DFQATT, CDR2 SNEGSKA (reference sequence). The CDR3 runs to 12 residues. Trimming left V 4 bases short and J 2 bases short, with 5 bases between. CDR3 DNA sequence: TGCAGTGCTAAGTCCAACACCGGGGAGCTGTTTTTT. Residues: CSAKSNTGELFF.

The rearrangement uses TRBV29-1 and TRBJ1-2, with 10 nucleotides matching TRBD1. Germline CDR1 SQVTM, CDR2 ANQGSEA. J was trimmed by 3 bases and V by 1 base; bases with no gene match: 8. This CDR3 is built from 16 residues. This CDR3 is CSVEVGATGGDYGYTF. As DNA, the CDR3 is TGCAGCGTTGAAGTAGGGGCGACAGGGGGCGACTATGGCTACACCTTC.

The V call is TRBV2, the J call TRBJ2-4; 8 nucleotides match TRBD2. Germline trimming cut 5 bases from V and 5 bases from J; bases unmatched to any gene: 8. Germline CDR1 and CDR2: SNHLY and FYNNEI. The CDR3 length is 15 residues. CDR3 region: CASSRASGGQNIQYF. The CDR3 nucleotides are TGTGCCAGCAGTAGGGCCTCGGGAGGGCAAAACATTCAGTACTTC.

This clonotype was seen a few times. The chain links TRBV7-9 to TRBJ1-2, with a possible D match to TRBD1 (5 bases). CDR1 SEHNR and CDR2 FQNEAQ come from the germline V gene (reference sequence). V lost 8 bases, J lost 7 bases, and 17 bases lay in between. There are 13 residues in the CDR3. Here the CDR3 reads CASPDSQAGGYTF. The DNA for the CDR3 is TGTGCCAGCCCGGATTCACAGGCCGGTGGCTACACCTTC.

This clonotype was counted a few times. The J gene is TRBJ2-7, the V gene TRBV19; 7 bases match TRBD2. CDR3 size: 13 residues. Germline V gene data show CDR1 as LNHDA and CDR2 as SQIVND (reference sequence). Trimming cost V 3 bases and J 5 bases; bases outside gene matches: 4. CDR3 sequence: CASSISGTHEQYF. As DNA, the CDR3 is TGTGCCAGTAGTATCAGCGGGACGCACGAGCAGTACTTC.

The chain joins TRBV7-6 to TRBJ1-1; 8 bases fit TRBD1. Germline CDR1 is SGHVS and CDR2 is FNYEAQ. The CDR3 runs 16 residues. With 5 bases clipped from V and 0 bases from J, the junction kept 8 bases outside the gene matches. This CDR3 is CASSPRDRLMNTEAFF. The CDR3 coding sequence is TGTGCCAGCAGCCCCCGGGACAGGCTCATGAACACTGAAGCTTTCTTT. The whole variable domain, filled in from reference TRBV7-6 and TRBJ1-1, reads GAGVSQSPRYKVTKRGQDVALRCDPISGHVSLYWYRQALGQGPEFLTYFNYEAQQDKSGLPNDRFSAERPEGSISTLTIQRTEQRDSAMYRCASSPRDRLMNTEAFFGQGTRLTVV.

The rearrangement joins TRBV6-2 or TRBV6-3 to TRBJ2-1; D not resolved. Germline CDR1 reads MNHEY; CDR2 reads SVGEGT. V was shortened by 5 bases and J by 2 bases, with 4 bases between the two germline ends. There are 12 residues in the CDR3. In DNA, the CDR3 is TGTGCCAGCAGTACGCCCTACAATGAGCAGTTCTTC. This encodes CASSTPYNEQFF.

This clonotype was observed many times. This chain connects TRBV12-3 or TRBV12-4 to TRBJ2-7; 7 bases agree with TRBD2. The CDR3 covers 16 residues. After removal of 5 bases from V and 3 bases from J, the junction contained 13 bases not matched to a gene. CDR3 sequence: CASSPAIAGLLYEQYF. The CDR3 DNA reads as TGTGCCAGCAGTCCTGCCATAGCGGGCCTTCTCTACGAGCAGTACTTC.

This rearrangement joins TRBV15 to TRBJ2-1; 10 nucleotides line up with TRBD1. Germline CDR1 and CDR2: LNHNV and YYDKDF (reference sequence). This CDR3 is 16 amino acids long. V dropped 3 bases and J dropped 7; count of bases not matched to a gene: 9. In DNA, the CDR3 is TGTGCCACCAGCAGCGCCCGGGACAGGGGTTCGAATGAGCAGTTCTTC. Translating it yields CATSSARDRGSNEQFF.